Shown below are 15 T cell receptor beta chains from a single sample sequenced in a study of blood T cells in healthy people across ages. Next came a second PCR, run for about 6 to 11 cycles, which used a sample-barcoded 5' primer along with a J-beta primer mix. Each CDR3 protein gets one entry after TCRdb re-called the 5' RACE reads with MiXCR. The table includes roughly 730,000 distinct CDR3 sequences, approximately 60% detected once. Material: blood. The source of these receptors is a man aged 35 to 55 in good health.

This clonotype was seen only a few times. The CDR3 bases are TGTGCCAGCAGCTTACCGGGACAGGGGACCTACGAGCAGTACTTC. Translated: CASSLPGQGTYEQYF. The rearrangement links TRBV11-3 to TRBJ2-7, with TRBD1 matching 10 bases. V trimming: 2 bases; J trimming: 2 bases; junction bases outside the gene matches: 3. Germline V gene data show CDR1 as SGHNT and CDR2 as YENEEA. The CDR3 spans 15 residues.

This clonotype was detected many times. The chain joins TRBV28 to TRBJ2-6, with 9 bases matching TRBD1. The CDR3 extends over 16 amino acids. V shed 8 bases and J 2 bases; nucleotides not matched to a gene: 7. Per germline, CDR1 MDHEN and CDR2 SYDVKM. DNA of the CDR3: TGTGCCAGCGGAACAGGGGGCGTCCCTGGGGCCAACGTCCTGACTTTC. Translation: CASGTGGVPGANVLTF.

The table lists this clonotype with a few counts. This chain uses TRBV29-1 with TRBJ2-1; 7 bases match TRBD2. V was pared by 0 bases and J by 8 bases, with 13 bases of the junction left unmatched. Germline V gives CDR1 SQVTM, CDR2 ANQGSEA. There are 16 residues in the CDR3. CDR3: CSVEEIGTTRLDEQFF. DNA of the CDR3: TGCAGCGTTGAAGAAATCGGGACTACCCGACTTGATGAGCAGTTCTTC.

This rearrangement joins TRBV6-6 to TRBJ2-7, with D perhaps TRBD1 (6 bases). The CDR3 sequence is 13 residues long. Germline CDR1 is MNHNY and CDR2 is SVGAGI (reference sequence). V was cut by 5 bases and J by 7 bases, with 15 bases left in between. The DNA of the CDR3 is TGTGCCAGCAGTGACGGACAGTTAAGTGAGCAGTACTTC. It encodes CASSDGQLSEQYF.

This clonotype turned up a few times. In DNA form, the CDR3 reads TGTGCCAGCAGTACGGAGAGCCAAGAGACCCAGTACTTC. Protein product: CASSTESQETQYF. The gene calls are TRBV6-2 or TRBV6-3 and TRBJ2-5, with unresolved D. CDR1 is MNHEY and CDR2 is SVGEGT in the germline V gene. The CDR3 has 13 amino acids. V lost 5 bases, J lost 1 base, and 8 bases lay in between.

The CDR3 loop is CASSLAANLIAYEQYF. CDR3 in DNA: TGTGCCAGCAGCTTAGCCGCCAACCTGATTGCGTACGAGCAGTACTTC. The genes are TRBV7-2 and TRBJ2-7, with D uncertain. Trimming took off 0 bases at V and 4 bases at J, with 16 bases between the two ends. There are 16 residues in the CDR3. Germline CDR1 SGHTA, CDR2 FQGNSA.

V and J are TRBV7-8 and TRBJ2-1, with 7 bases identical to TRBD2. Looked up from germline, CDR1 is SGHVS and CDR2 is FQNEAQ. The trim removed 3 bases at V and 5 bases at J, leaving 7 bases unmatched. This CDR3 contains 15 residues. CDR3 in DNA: TGTGCCAGCAGCTTCTCTAGCGGATATAACAATGAGCAGTTCTTC. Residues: CASSFSSGYNNEQFF.

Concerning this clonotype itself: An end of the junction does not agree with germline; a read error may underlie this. The CDR3 nucleotides read TGTGCCAACAGCCGAAAGGGAGGGTTTGCCACTGAAGCTTTCTTT. Its protein is CANSRKGGFATEAFF. The genes are TRBV14 and TRBJ1-1, with unresolved D. Germline V gene data show CDR1 as SGHDN and CDR2 as FVKESK. The CDR3 spans 15 residues.

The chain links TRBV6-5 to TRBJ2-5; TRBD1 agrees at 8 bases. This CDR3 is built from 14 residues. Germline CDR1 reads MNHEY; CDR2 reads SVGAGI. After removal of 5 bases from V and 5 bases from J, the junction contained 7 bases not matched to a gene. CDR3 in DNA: TGTGCCAGCAGTGACGCCAGGGGGCCCGAGACCCAGTACTTC. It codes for CASSDARGPETQYF.

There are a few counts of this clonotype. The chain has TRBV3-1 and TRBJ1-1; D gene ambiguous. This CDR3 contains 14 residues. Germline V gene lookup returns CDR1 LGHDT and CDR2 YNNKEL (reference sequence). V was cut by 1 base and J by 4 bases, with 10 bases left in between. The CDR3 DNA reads TGTGCCAGCAGCCAAGGGCGACGGAGCACTGAAGCTTTCTTT. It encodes CASSQGRRSTEAFF. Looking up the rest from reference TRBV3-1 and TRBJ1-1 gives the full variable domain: DTAVSQTPKYLVTQMGNDKSIKCEQNLGHDTMYWYKQDSKKFLKIMFSYNNKELIINETVPNRFSPKSPDKAHLNLHINSLELGDSAVYFCASSQGRRSTEAFFGQGTRLTVV.

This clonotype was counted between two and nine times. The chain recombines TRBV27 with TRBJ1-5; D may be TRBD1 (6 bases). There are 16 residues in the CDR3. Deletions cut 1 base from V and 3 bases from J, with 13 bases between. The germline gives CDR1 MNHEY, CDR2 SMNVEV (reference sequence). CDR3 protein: CASSLLQGEINQPQHF. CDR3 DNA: TGTGCCAGCAGTTTATTACAGGGCGAGATCAATCAGCCCCAGCATTTT.

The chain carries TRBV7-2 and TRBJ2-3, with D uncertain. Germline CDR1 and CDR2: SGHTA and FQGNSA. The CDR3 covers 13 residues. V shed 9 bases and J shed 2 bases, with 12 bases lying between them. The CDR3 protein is CASRTGTTDTQYF. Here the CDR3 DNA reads TGTGCCAGTAGGACCGGAACCACAGATACGCAGTATTTT.

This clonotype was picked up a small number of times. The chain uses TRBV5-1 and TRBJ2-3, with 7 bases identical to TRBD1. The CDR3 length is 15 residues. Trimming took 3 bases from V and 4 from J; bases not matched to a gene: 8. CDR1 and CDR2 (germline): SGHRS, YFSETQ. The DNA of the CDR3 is TGCGCCAGCAGCTCATACAGGGGAGTGGCAGATACGCAGTATTTT. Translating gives CASSSYRGVADTQYF.

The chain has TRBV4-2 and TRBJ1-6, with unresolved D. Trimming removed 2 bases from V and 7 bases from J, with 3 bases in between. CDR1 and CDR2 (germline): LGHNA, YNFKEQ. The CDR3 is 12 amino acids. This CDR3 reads CASSQSNSPLHF. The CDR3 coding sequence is TGTGCCAGCAGCCAATCAAATTCACCCCTCCACTTT.

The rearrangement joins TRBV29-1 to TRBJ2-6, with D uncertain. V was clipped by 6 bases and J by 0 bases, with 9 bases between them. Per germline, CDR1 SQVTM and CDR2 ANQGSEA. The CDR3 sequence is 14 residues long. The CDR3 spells CSVGKVSGANVLTF. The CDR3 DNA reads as TGCAGCGTCGGTAAAGTCTCTGGGGCCAACGTCCTGACTTTC. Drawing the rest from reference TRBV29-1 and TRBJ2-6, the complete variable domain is SAVISQKPSRDICQRGTSLTIQCQVDSQVTMMFWYRQQPGQSLTLIATANQGSEATYESGFVIDKFPISRPNLTFSTLTVSNMSPEDSSIYLCSVGKVSGANVLTFGAGSRLTVL.